This T cell receptor (beta chain) was sequenced for a study of T cell responses to AZD1222 COVID-19 vaccine. Study-wide background: Analyses pooled second doses at about 4 or about 12 weeks.

Trimming pared 0 bases from V and 0 bases from J, leaving 6 bases between. The CDR3 spans 14 residues. Germline CDR1 is ENHRY and CDR2 is SYGVKD. In this sample, this clone turned up a few times. No antigen is known for it. Assay used: immunoSEQ multiplex PCR; TCRdb lists only in-frame clones, some missing. In the table there are around 67,000 clones, around 84% of which are singletons. Study observations and caveats: Recipients of two AZD1222 doses showed rising Spike-specific TCR breadth and depth. Mostly white British, mostly female donors; authors suggested clonal diversity may be underestimated.

The source was peripheral blood, collected on day 0 of AZD1222 vaccination. This clonotype was obtained from an adult in good health. The chain is built from TRBV10-3 and TRBJ2-7; no firm D call. CDR3 nucleotide sequence: TGTGCCATCAGTGAGTCAAGGGTCTCCTACGAGCAGTACTTC. Residues: CAISESRVSYEQYF.